Listed here are 14 T cell receptor beta chains from one sample, sequenced in a study of T cells in women clearing cervical HPV infection. Method: immunoSEQ multiplex PCR; TCRdb's copy keeps in-frame clones and lacks some. The sample's table shows roughly 37,000 clones. The sequenced sample was blood buffy coat. The receptor source for this set is a woman aged 18 to 75 with a cervical HPV16 infection that either progressed to CIN3+ or cleared (not recorded which).

About this clone: From the germline J gene comes the end of the CDR3, since the read stops 3 residues before it. The chain couples TRBV19 to TRBJ2-2, with TRBD1 matching over 7 bases. Trimming at V came to 3 bases and at J to 4 bases, leaving 8 bases not matched to a gene. Germline lookup yields CDR1 LNHDA and CDR2 SQIVND (reference sequence). The CDR3 is 16 amino acids. The CDR3 protein is CASSMGQTGFTGELFF. CDR3 bases read: TGTGCCAGTAGTATGGGCCAGACAGGGTTCACCGGGGAG.

Turning to this clone: The read terminates 3 residues ahead of where the CDR3 ends, so the germline J gene completes it. This chain connects TRBV29-1 to TRBJ2-3, with D tentatively TRBD1 or TRBD2 (7 bases each). The CDR3 contains 16 residues. The germline V gene has CDR1 SQVTM and CDR2 ANQGSEA. The sequenced part of the CDR3 DNA is TGCAGCGTTGGTCGGCAGGAGGGGGCGCGGGGAGGGACG. It codes for CSVGRQEGARGGT. The CDR3 reads in full as CSVGRQEGARGGTQYF.

As to this clone: The CDR3 goes on 3 residues after the read ends, and that part is filled in from the germline J gene. V is TRBV19 and J is TRBJ1-2, with D maybe TRBD1 (5 bases). In germline, CDR1 is LNHDA, CDR2 SQIVND (reference sequence). This CDR3 is 15 amino acids long. V was clipped by 3 bases and J by 2 bases, with 13 bases between them. The CDR3 sequence: CASSIPGVGNYGYTF. The DNA read from the CDR3 is TGTGCCAGTAGTATCCCGGGGGTTGGGAACTATGGC.

Partial CDR3 DNA: TGTGCCTCGACCCGGGACATGAACACTGAA. Residues: CASTRDMNTE. The full CDR3 protein reads CASTRDMNTEAFF. J is TRBJ1-1 and V is TRBV10-3; weak D call: TRBD1 (6 bases). The read ends 3 residues before the CDR3 terminus; that terminus is restored from the germline J gene. Looked up from germline, CDR1 is ENHRY and CDR2 is SYGVKD. Trimming removed 11 bases at V and 0 bases at J, with 13 bases between. This CDR3 comprises 13 residues.

On this clone itself: Read data end 3 residues before the CDR3 end; the end is taken from the germline J gene. The V and J genes are TRBV28 and TRBJ1-5; TRBD1 is a possible D gene (6 bases). The V end lost 3 bases, the J end lost 6 bases, and 15 bases lay between the germline ends. The CDR3 contains 15 residues. Germline-derived CDR1 and CDR2 are MDHEN and SYDVKM. CDR3 residues: CASSLTGGRVQPQHF. Incomplete CDR3 DNA: TGTGCCAGCAGTTTGACGGGGGGGCGGGTTCAGCCC. Combining the CDR3 with reference TRBV28 and TRBJ1-5 gives the whole variable domain DVKVTQSSRYLVKRTGEKVFLECVQDMDHENMFWYRQDPGLGLRLIYFSYDVKMKEKGDIPEGYSVSREKKERFSLILESASTNQTSMYLCASSLTGGRVQPQHFGDGTRLSIL.

On this clone itself: The read stops 3 residues short of the end of the CDR3; the missing end is completed from the germline J gene. The chain combines TRBV7-9 with TRBJ2-2; unclear D gene. The CDR3 has 15 amino acids. Germline assignment: CDR1 SEHNR and CDR2 FQNEAQ (reference sequence). The CDR3 bases that were read are TGTGCCAGCAGCTTAGTACAAGGTTCCCCTGAAAAG. This encodes CASSLVQGSPEK. The entire CDR3 protein reads CASSLVQGSPEKLFF.

As concerns this clone: Read coverage stops 3 residues before the CDR3 terminus; the germline J gene supplies the remainder. The J gene is TRBJ1-6, the V gene TRBV2, with D uncertain. CDR1 and CDR2 (germline): SNHLY, FYNNEI. This CDR3 spans 15 amino acids. V lost 8 bases and J lost 5, with 16 bases in between. Incomplete CDR3 DNA: TGTGCCAGCGAGACCGGGGAAATACATAATTCACCC. It is translated as CASETGEIHNSP. Given in full, the CDR3 is CASETGEIHNSPLHF.

About this clone: The CDR3 end falls 3 residues outside the read, so it is completed with the germline J gene. This chain uses TRBV11-3 with TRBJ1-1; TRBD1 matches at 10 bases. CDR3 size: 13 residues. Trimming took 5 bases from V and 6 from J; bases not matched to a gene: 3. The germline V gene encodes CDR1 SGHNT and CDR2 YENEEA. The CDR3 DNA, read in part, is TGTGCCAGCAGCCAAGGACAGGGGGCTGAA. This gives the protein CASSQGQGAE. The full-length CDR3 reads as CASSQGQGAEAFF.

CDR3 sequence: CASSLGFGTDTQYF. The part of the CDR3 DNA that was read is TGTGCCAGCAGCTTGGGTTTCGGCACAGATACG. The V call is TRBV5-4, the J call TRBJ2-3, with D uncertain. The read terminates 3 residues before the CDR3 end, so the remaining end is supplied by the germline J gene. Trimming pared 0 bases from V and 1 base from J, leaving 6 bases between. Germline assignment: CDR1 SGHNT and CDR2 YYREEE (reference sequence). CDR3 length: 14 amino acids.

About this clone: Sequencing ends 3 residues short of the CDR3 end; the germline J gene provides the rest. The chain joins TRBV20-1 to TRBJ2-1, with D possibly matching TRBD2 (5 bases). V was trimmed by 7 bases and J by 0 bases, leaving 13 bases between them. Looked up from germline, CDR1 is DFQATT and CDR2 is SNEGSKA (reference sequence). CDR3 size: 14 residues. CDR3: CSVLRANSYNEQFF. The part of the CDR3 DNA that was read is TGCAGTGTTCTGCGGGCGAACTCCTACAATGAG.

With respect to this clone: The sequenced fragment ends 3 residues before the CDR3 boundary, so the rest is inferred from the germline J gene. V usage is TRBV20-1 and J usage is TRBJ2-7; 8 bases are a match to TRBD2. The CDR3 sequence is 11 residues long. In germline, CDR1 is DFQATT, CDR2 SNEGSKA (reference sequence). Trimming cost V 6 bases and J 6 bases; bases outside gene matches: 4. CDR3 DNA (partial): TGCAGTGCCCGGGGGGGGAGCGAG. Translation: CSARGGSE. The CDR3 as a whole reads CSARGGSEQYF.

As to this clone: The read terminates 3 residues ahead of where the CDR3 ends, so the germline J gene completes it. V and J are TRBV30 and TRBJ1-4; D is possibly TRBD1 (6 bases). Germline V gene lookup returns CDR1 GTSNPN and CDR2 SVGIG (reference sequence). The CDR3 consists of 16 residues. Trimming cost V 2 bases and J 6 bases, with 19 bases left between them. Incomplete CDR3 DNA: TGTGCCTGGAGTCTAGGGCGCAGGGGCCGGGATGAAAAA. Its translation is CAWSLGRRGRDEK. The whole CDR3 protein reads CAWSLGRRGRDEKLFF. Complete variable domain (other parts from reference TRBV30 and TRBJ1-4): SQTIHQWPATLVQPVGSPLSLECTVEGTSNPNLYWYRQAAGRGLQLLFYSVGIGQISSEVPQNLSASRPQDRQFILSSKKLLLSDSGFYLCAWSLGRRGRDEKLFFGSGTQLSVL.

As to this clone: The read halts 3 residues ahead of the CDR3 end, with the missing end drawn from the germline J gene. The V and J genes are TRBV19 and TRBJ2-3, with a weak D call TRBD2 (6 bases). The CDR3 totals 16 residues. Germline V CDR1 and CDR2: LNHDA, SQIVND (reference sequence). CDR3 DNA (partial): TGTGCCAGTAGTCCCGGCGCGCTAGCGTCTCAAGAGACG. Its translation is CASSPGALASQET. The CDR3 reads in full as CASSPGALASQETQYF.

Concerning this clone: One end of the junction does not line up with germline, which may come from a read error. The read falls 3 residues short of the CDR3 end, and the missing part is taken from the germline J gene. This chain joins TRBV7-8 and TRBJ2-3, with 7 bases aligning to TRBD2. This CDR3 has 18 amino acids. In germline, CDR1 is SGHVS, CDR2 FQNEAQ. CDR3 amino acids: CASSEIAGREWGAETQYF. The CDR3 bases that were read are TGTGCCAGCAGCGAGATCGCGGGGCGGGAGTGGGGCGCAGAGACG.